This T cell receptor beta chain was identified during a study of graft-versus-host responses after intestinal transplantation. Study as a whole: All recipients were transplanted with multivisceral, liver-intestinal, or isolated intestinal grafts. The study, taken as a whole, reports: HvG clone declines early post-transplant were associated with peak circulating GvH levels. In recipient marrow, GvH clones were found, and some appeared first in ileum or blood.

Clones were sequenced by immunoSEQ multiplex PCR, and TCRdb holds only the in-frame ones, with some missing. The sample records about 130,000 clones, 85% to 95% being singletons. The germline V gene has CDR1 SGHNT and CDR2 YENEEA. There are 17 residues in the CDR3. V lost 1 base and J 2 bases, leaving 18 bases between the germline ends. A word on this clone: Its matching antigen is unknown.

The rearrangement joins TRBV11-3 to TRBJ2-7, with D possibly being TRBD2 (5 bases). This material consisted of unstimulated CD4+ T cells sorted from spleen or lymph node cells, taken before intestinal transplant. This TCR was sampled from a human donor who received an intestinal transplant. The CDR3 sequence is CASSLGPSGILTYEQYF. The CDR3 DNA reads as TGTGCCAGCAGCTTAGGGCCCAGCGGAATATTAACCTACGAGCAGTACTTC.